This T cell receptor beta chain derives from a study of memory CD4+ T cells and cytomegalovirus serostatus. Study background: Donors were healthy Belgian adults, several CMV seropositive and some 24 seronegative.

Sequenced by immunoSEQ multiplex PCR; TCRdb stores in-frame clones only, minus some. This table holds tens of thousands of clones, about 80% found once. V was clipped by 3 bases and J by 5 bases, with 16 bases between them. The CDR3 has 15 residues. Germline V gene sequence: CDR1 SGHTS, CDR2 YDEGEE. Single viable CD3+CD4+CD8-CD45RO+ cells were sorted as the memory CD4+ T cells. The receptor was isolated from an adult in good health and CMV-seronegative. The sample was memory CD4+ T cells from blood. The rearrangement joins TRBV5-8 to TRBJ2-3, with D maybe TRBD1 (6 bases). CDR3 nucleotide sequence: TGTGCCAGCAGCTCCCGGGGAGTACAGGGAGATACGCAGTATTTT. Its protein product is CASSSRGVQGDTQYF. Together with reference TRBV5-8 and TRBJ2-3, the CDR3 gives the full variable domain: EAGVTQSPTHLIKTRGQQATLRCSPISGHTSVYWYQQALGLGLQFLLWYDEGEERNRGNFPPRFSGRQFPNYSSELNVNALELEDSALYLCASSSRGVQGDTQYFGPGTRLTVL.